A selection of T cell receptor beta chains follows, all from one sample in a study of response to subunit inactivated influenza vaccine. TCRdb re-called the RT-PCR reads through MiXCR, storing one row per CDR3 protein. Seen here are around 580,000 distinct CDR3 sequences, roughly 12% observed once, and the top ten hold roughly 10%. The sequencing here drew on PBMCs from blood, taken on the day of vaccination. These receptors were obtained from a man aged 50-60 years who received an inactivated influenza vaccine. Both conserved end residues are part of each CDR3. Each record gives: V gene, J gene, CDR3 protein.

v_gene: TRBV12-3/TRBV12-4; j_gene: TRBJ2-7; CDR3aa: CASSLTRVHEQYF
v_gene: TRBV9; j_gene: TRBJ2-3; CDR3aa: CASSGAISDTQYF
v_gene: TRBV12-3/TRBV12-4; j_gene: TRBJ2-3; CDR3aa: CASSPTGSPWIDTQYF
v_gene: TRBV19; j_gene: TRBJ2-2; CDR3aa: CASSIALGELFF
v_gene: TRBV18; j_gene: TRBJ2-1; CDR3aa: CASSPPGTGFYEQFF
v_gene: TRBV5-1; j_gene: TRBJ2-3; CDR3aa: CASSPPTPDTQYF
v_gene: TRBV12-3/TRBV12-4; j_gene: TRBJ2-6; CDR3aa: CASRGRQGAGANVLIF
v_gene: TRBV7-2; j_gene: TRBJ2-3; CDR3aa: CASSLAGGSLWADTQYF
v_gene: TRBV11-2; j_gene: TRBJ2-3; CDR3aa: CASSLVSGGVGQRSDTQYF
v_gene: TRBV29-1; j_gene: TRBJ2-7; CDR3aa: CSVGGQTISYEQYF
v_gene: TRBV11-1; j_gene: TRBJ2-3; CDR3aa: CASSLTPSGGALRLIRTQYF
v_gene: TRBV12-3/TRBV12-4; j_gene: TRBJ2-7; CDR3aa: CASSFRLAGHYEQYF
v_gene: TRBV7-2; j_gene: TRBJ1-4; CDR3aa: CASSPNAYEKLFF
v_gene: TRBV28; j_gene: TRBJ2-1; CDR3aa: CASSAGTGNEQFF
v_gene: TRBV24-1; j_gene: TRBJ2-3; CDR3aa: CATRARGLDTDTQYF
v_gene: TRBV6-5; j_gene: TRBJ1-3; CDR3aa: CASSYSARGNTIYF
v_gene: TRBV9; j_gene: TRBJ2-4; CDR3aa: CASSVGESKNIQYF
v_gene: TRBV12-3/TRBV12-4; j_gene: TRBJ2-1; CDR3aa: CASSPGRWRRPQYNEQFF
v_gene: TRBV29-1; j_gene: TRBJ1-5; CDR3aa: CSAATGANSNQPQHF
v_gene: TRBV5-1; j_gene: TRBJ2-5; CDR3aa: CASSPLAGGAGETQYF
v_gene: TRBV16; j_gene: TRBJ2-2; CDR3aa: CASSQTRGNAGELFF
v_gene: TRBV20-1; j_gene: TRBJ2-7; CDR3aa: CSARSRLAGGYEQYF
v_gene: TRBV20-1; j_gene: TRBJ2-3; CDR3aa: CSANFAQYF
v_gene: TRBV7-8; j_gene: TRBJ2-7; CDR3aa: CASSGDRIYEQYF
v_gene: TRBV27; j_gene: TRBJ2-2; CDR3aa: CASSLEVNTGELFF
v_gene: TRBV4-3; j_gene: TRBJ2-3; CDR3aa: CASSQSPSQLETQYF
v_gene: TRBV12-3/TRBV12-4; j_gene: TRBJ1-3; CDR3aa: CASSRVSGNTIYF
v_gene: TRBV28; j_gene: TRBJ2-5; CDR3aa: CASSLRLAATLQTQYF
v_gene: TRBV5-1; j_gene: TRBJ2-1; CDR3aa: CASSLAATLEQFF
v_gene: TRBV6-1; j_gene: TRBJ2-4; CDR3aa: CASSRLAGGLLNIQYF
v_gene: TRBV11-1; j_gene: TRBJ2-7; CDR3aa: CASSLWTRDRGPPSYEQYF
v_gene: TRBV5-1; j_gene: TRBJ2-7; CDR3aa: CASSLVGQSSYEQYF
v_gene: TRBV7-9; j_gene: TRBJ2-7; CDR3aa: CASSTPGRESYEQYF
v_gene: TRBV20-1; j_gene: TRBJ2-7; CDR3aa: CSARADRGSGEQYF
v_gene: TRBV11-2; j_gene: TRBJ1-1; CDR3aa: CASSLANEAFF
v_gene: TRBV4-1; j_gene: TRBJ2-5; CDR3aa: CASSQELTAQETQYF
v_gene: TRBV20-1; j_gene: TRBJ2-3; CDR3aa: CSARPTGGQIDTQYF
v_gene: TRBV20-1; j_gene: TRBJ2-3; CDR3aa: CSARAWAGVPADTQYF
v_gene: TRBV4-1; j_gene: TRBJ2-3; CDR3aa: CASSQAVRRGTDTQYF
v_gene: TRBV28; j_gene: TRBJ1-1; CDR3aa: CASSFTGLQGGLTEAFF
v_gene: TRBV5-4; j_gene: TRBJ2-5; CDR3aa: CASSLAGMETQYF
v_gene: TRBV4-1; j_gene: TRBJ2-7; CDR3aa: CASSHRMSSSYEQYF
v_gene: TRBV29-1; j_gene: TRBJ2-7; CDR3aa: CSVEESRQTSEQYF
v_gene: TRBV5-1; j_gene: TRBJ2-7; CDR3aa: CASSPGVSGGSEQYF
v_gene: TRBV20-1; j_gene: TRBJ1-5; CDR3aa: CSASSPVGSNQPQHF
v_gene: TRBV29-1; j_gene: TRBJ2-2; CDR3aa: CSVRSGGHTGELFF
v_gene: TRBV10-3; j_gene: TRBJ1-2; CDR3aa: CAISELAGEGYTF
v_gene: TRBV20-1; j_gene: TRBJ2-1; CDR3aa: CSAGLAGTSYNEQFF
v_gene: TRBV20-1; j_gene: TRBJ2-7; CDR3aa: CSARGGGRNHEQYF
v_gene: TRBV3-1; j_gene: TRBJ2-1; CDR3aa: CASSQEGSRNEQFF
v_gene: TRBV28; j_gene: TRBJ2-5; CDR3aa: CACSSGQGGRETQYF
v_gene: TRBV3-1; j_gene: TRBJ2-2; CDR3aa: CASTASGINTGELFF